This T cell receptor (beta chain) was captured by sequencing in a study of radiotherapy plus CTLA-4 blockade in lung cancer. J gave up 10 bases and V 5 bases, and 15 bases lay outside the gene matches. Germline-derived CDR1 and CDR2 are SEHNR and FQNEAQ (reference sequence). This CDR3 comprises 16 residues. Sequencing used immunoSEQ multiplex PCR; TCRdb keeps in-frame clones, though not all of them. The sample carries about 59,000 clones, approximately 68% recorded once. This TCR derives from a human donor with non-small cell lung cancer whose response to radiotherapy plus ipilimumab could not be evaluated. This specimen consisted of peripheral blood, obtained from a patient treated with radiotherapy plus ipilimumab. V usage is TRBV7-9 and J usage is TRBJ1-4; 8 bases fit TRBD1. The CDR3 is CASSHLQGGVGGKLFF. CDR3 DNA: TGTGCCAGCAGCCATCTACAGGGGGGAGTCGGCGGAAAACTGTTTTTT. Supplemented by reference TRBV7-9 and TRBJ1-4, the full variable domain reads DTGVSQNPRHKITKRGQNVTFRCDPISEHNRLYWYRQTLGQGPEFLTYFQNEAQLEKSRLLSDRFSAERPKGSFSTLEIQRTEQGDSAMYLCASSHLQGGVGGKLFFGSGTQLSVL.